The source of this T cell receptor (beta chain) is a study of shared T cell receptors in the human thymus. Profiling relied on immunoSEQ multiplex PCR, and the TCRdb table lists in-frame clones only, not all of them. The sample shows roughly 68,000 clones, 90% to 95% of them seen only once. The germline V gene has CDR1 SGHRS and CDR2 YFSETQ. The ends lost 3 bases at V and 12 bases at J; junction bases unmatched: 30. This CDR3 has 21 amino acids. The sample consisted of thymocytes. The rearrangement joins TRBV5-1 to TRBJ2-1; TRBD2 matches at 10 bases. The receptor comes from a human donor. The CDR3 region has the DNA TGCGCCAGCAGCTGGTTGCTCGTTCGGCTAGCGGGGGTACACCCCCTACCAGTGCAGTTCTTC. It yields the protein CASSWLLVRLAGVHPLPVQFF.